Each of the 29 T cell receptor beta chains below was sequenced from the same sample in a study of blood T cell repertoires in COVID-19. Profiled with immunoSEQ multiplex PCR; TCRdb holds only in-frame clones, not every one. The sample consists of roughly 350,000 clones, over 70% of them appearing once. The sequenced material came from peripheral blood. The source is a woman aged 50 to 65 with COVID-19, enrolled during active disease.

The chain carries TRBV2 and TRBJ1-1, with D unclear. Trimming cost V 4 bases and J 1 base, with 10 bases left between them. Germline V gene lookup returns CDR1 SNHLY and CDR2 FYNNEI. The CDR3 sequence is 14 residues long. CDR3: CASSVERRNTEAFF. In DNA, the CDR3 is TGTGCCAGCAGTGTGGAACGGAGGAACACTGAAGCTTTCTTT.

CDR3 residues: CASSISGRESDTQYF. The DNA of the CDR3 is TGTGCCAGTAGCATCAGCGGGAGGGAATCAGATACGCAGTATTTT. This chain joins TRBV19 and TRBJ2-3; 10 bases match TRBD2. The V and J ends lost 6 bases and 4 bases, in that order; junction bases with no gene match: 7. Germline V lookup: CDR1 LNHDA, CDR2 SQIVND (reference sequence). This CDR3 has 15 amino acids.

J is TRBJ1-3 and V is TRBV7-2, with 11 bases lining up with TRBD1. V lost 4 bases to trimming and J lost 7 bases; unmatched junction nucleotides: 0. The CDR3 totals 13 residues. Per germline, CDR1 SGHTA and CDR2 FQGNSA. DNA for the CDR3: TGTGCCAGCAGCTGGGACAGGGGGAACACCATATATTTT. Protein product: CASSWDRGNTIYF.

The J gene is TRBJ2-1, the V gene TRBV5-4, with a weak D call TRBD2 (5 bases). V gave up 4 bases and J gave up 2 bases, with 10 bases separating them. Looked up from germline, CDR1 is SGHNT and CDR2 is YYREEE (reference sequence). This CDR3 comprises 14 residues. CDR3 DNA: TGTGCCAGCAGCCCTACGACTACCTACAATGAGCAGTTCTTC. Protein product: CASSPTTTYNEQFF.

V is TRBV5-1 and J is TRBJ2-7; D may be TRBD1 (6 bases). Trimming took off 0 bases at V and 5 bases at J, with 6 bases between the two ends. The CDR3 length is 12 residues. Per the germline V gene, CDR1 is SGHRS and CDR2 is YFSETQ. CDR3 coding DNA: TGCGCCAGCAGCTTGGACAGGGACGAGCAGTACTTC. As protein: CASSLDRDEQYF.

This clone was detected only once. The chain couples TRBV5-1 to TRBJ2-5; tentative D call: TRBD1 (6 bases). V dropped 5 bases and J dropped 2 bases, with 16 bases sitting between them. This CDR3 has 15 amino acids. Germline loops: CDR1 SGHRS, CDR2 YFSETQ. CDR3 in DNA: TGCGCCAGCAGAAAGCAGGGGAGATTACAAGAGACCCAGTACTTC. Amino acid sequence: CASRKQGRLQETQYF.

The chain recombines TRBV11-3 with TRBJ2-3; 9 nucleotides align to TRBD2. Per the germline V gene, CDR1 is SGHNT and CDR2 is YENEEA. With 4 bases clipped from V and 5 bases from J, the junction kept 10 bases outside the gene matches. The CDR3 has 16 residues. CDR3 region: CASSSGGGRAGDTQYF. The CDR3 nucleotides read TGTGCCAGCAGCTCGGGCGGCGGGAGGGCGGGAGATACGCAGTATTTT.

The chain is built from TRBV5-1 and TRBJ2-7; 9 bases line up with TRBD1. Germline trimming cut 4 bases from V and 4 bases from J; bases unmatched to any gene: 6. This CDR3 is 14 amino acids long. Germline CDR1 reads SGHRS; CDR2 reads YFSETQ. CDR3 sequence: CASSLTGTGYEQYF. CDR3 nucleotides: TGCGCCAGCAGCCTCACCGGGACAGGGTACGAGCAGTACTTC.

CDR3 region: CASSQGLAGGAGGANVLTF. The CDR3, as DNA: TGCGCCAGCAGCCAGGGACTAGCGGGAGGAGCTGGGGGGGCCAACGTCCTGACTTTC. The chain couples TRBV5-1 to TRBJ2-6; 15 bases map to TRBD2. The germline CDR1 and CDR2 sequences are SGHRS and YFSETQ. CDR3 size: 19 residues. The J segment lost 4 bases and the V segment lost 4 bases, leaving 9 bases of the junction unmatched.

This chain links TRBV27 with TRBJ1-2; TRBD1 aligns across 7 bases. Per the germline V gene, CDR1 is MNHEY and CDR2 is SMNVEV (reference sequence). This CDR3 comprises 14 residues. The junction had 7 bases not matched to a gene; V was cut back by 5 bases and J by 4 bases. The CDR3 DNA reads TGTGCCAGCAGTCGACAGGGTACTCCCTATGGCTACACCTTC. As protein: CASSRQGTPYGYTF.

J is TRBJ1-1 and V is TRBV20-1; D unresolved. CDR1 is DFQATT, CDR2 SNEGSKA, per germline (reference sequence). Trimming took off 5 bases at V and 1 base at J, with 5 bases between the two ends. The CDR3 consists of 11 residues. CDR3 nucleotide sequence: TGCAGTGCTCTAAAGAACACTGAAGCTTTCTTT. Amino acids: CSALKNTEAFF.

The V gene is TRBV30, the J gene TRBJ2-7; perhaps TRBD2 as D (5 bases). This CDR3 has 15 amino acids. Between the trimmed V and J ends, which lost 2 bases and 2 bases, there was a span of 16 bases. In germline, CDR1 is GTSNPN, CDR2 SVGIG (reference sequence). CDR3 amino acids: CAWSPPGIRTYEQYF. CDR3 coding DNA: TGTGCCTGGAGTCCTCCGGGAATCCGGACCTACGAGCAGTACTTC.

This chain joins TRBV5-4 and TRBJ1-2; D may be TRBD1 (5 bases). Trimming stripped 3 bases from V and 1 base from J, with 16 bases between. CDR1 and CDR2 from the germline V gene are SGHNT and YYREEE (reference sequence). The CDR3 length is 16 residues. The CDR3 DNA reads as TGTGCCAGCAGCTCACTCCCGGGACTGTTTAACTATGGCTACACCTTC. It codes for CASSSLPGLFNYGYTF.

The chain combines TRBV24-1 with TRBJ2-5; TRBD2 is a possible D gene (7 bases). V gave up 4 bases and J gave up 10 bases, with 21 bases separating them. The CDR3 runs 15 residues. Germline V gives CDR1 KGHDR, CDR2 SFDVKD. The CDR3 sequence: CATSEAGGRGRNQYF. The CDR3 DNA sequence: TGTGCCACCAGTGAGGCAGGAGGGCGGGGGCGCAACCAGTACTTC.

The rearrangement uses TRBV18 and TRBJ1-3; perhaps TRBD1 as D (5 bases). Germline assignment: CDR1 KGHSH and CDR2 LQKENI. V gave up 3 bases and J gave up 4 bases, with 16 bases separating them. CDR3 length: 16 amino acids. The CDR3 here is CASSPGYLGLGNTIYF. CDR3 nucleotide sequence: TGTGCCAGCTCACCCGGATATTTGGGGCTGGGAAACACCATATATTTT.

This rearrangement joins TRBV6-2 or TRBV6-3 to TRBJ2-2, with 11 bases aligning to TRBD1. The CDR3 contains 17 residues. From germline, CDR1 is MNHEY and CDR2 SVGEGT. J lost 4 bases, V lost 2 bases, and 6 bases had no gene match. The CDR3 nucleotides read TGTGCCAGCAGTTACGGACAGGGGGCTCGAATCACCGGGGAGCTGTTTTTT. Amino acid sequence: CASSYGQGARITGELFF.

J is TRBJ2-2 and V is TRBV7-3; 7 nucleotides match TRBD2. The CDR3 runs 14 residues. The trim removed 8 bases at V and 5 bases at J, leaving 8 bases unmatched. Germline lookup yields CDR1 SGHTA and CDR2 FQGTGA. The CDR3 loop is CASGSRGGTGELFF. CDR3 nucleotide sequence: TGTGCCAGCGGGTCCCGGGGAGGGACCGGGGAGCTGTTTTTT.

V is TRBV20-1 and J is TRBJ1-3, with D unresolved. With 3 bases removed from V and 5 bases from J, the gap between germline ends came to 8 bases. The CDR3 runs to 12 residues. The germline V gene has CDR1 DFQATT and CDR2 SNEGSKA (reference sequence). In nucleotides, the CDR3 is TGCAGTGCTAGTCCGGTCAGAAACACCATATATTTT. Amino acid sequence: CSASPVRNTIYF.

The chain carries TRBV11-2 and TRBJ2-1, with D maybe TRBD2 (6 bases). The V gene lost 2 bases and the J gene lost 7 bases, with 12 bases spanning the gap. Germline V CDR1 and CDR2: SGHAT, FQNNGV. CDR3 length: 14 amino acids. The CDR3 is CASSLLGSLNEQFF. The CDR3 coding sequence is TGTGCCAGCAGCTTACTCGGGAGTTTAAATGAGCAGTTCTTC.

The V call is TRBV30, the J call TRBJ1-2, with no clear D. Germline V gene data show CDR1 as GTSNPN and CDR2 as SVGIG (reference sequence). The CDR3 spans 14 residues. Trimming stripped 2 bases from V and 0 bases from J, with 10 bases between. DNA of the CDR3: TGTGCCTGGAGTCTGAGGGTTACTAACTATGGCTACACCTTC. Encoded protein: CAWSLRVTNYGYTF.

This rearrangement joins TRBV2 to TRBJ2-3, with D tentatively TRBD2 (6 bases). The CDR3 is 15 amino acids. Germline V gene lookup returns CDR1 SNHLY and CDR2 FYNNEI. Trimming cost V 6 bases and J 1 base, with 14 bases left between them. The CDR3 DNA follows: TGTGCCAGCAGGGAACTTAGCGGAGGCACAGATACGCAGTATTTT. As protein: CASRELSGGTDTQYF.

The chain has TRBV2 and TRBJ2-6; 11 nucleotides line up with TRBD2. CDR3 size: 16 residues. In germline, CDR1 is SNHLY, CDR2 FYNNEI. V lost 7 bases to trimming and J lost 4 bases; unmatched junction nucleotides: 6. For the CDR3, the DNA is TGTGCCAGCACCGGGACTAGCGGAGCCGGGGCCAACGTCCTGACTTTC. As protein: CASTGTSGAGANVLTF.

The chain links TRBV11-2 to TRBJ2-7, with TRBD1 identical over 9 bases. The CDR3 is 14 amino acids. CDR1 SGHAT and CDR2 FQNNGV come from the germline V gene. V gave up 3 bases and J gave up 7 bases; unmatched junction bases: 7. The CDR3 loop reads CASSLGQGSGEQYF. As DNA, the CDR3 is TGTGCCAGCAGCTTGGGACAGGGCTCCGGAGAGCAGTACTTC.

This chain uses TRBV28 with TRBJ1-5, with TRBD1 as a possible D gene (5 bases). The CDR3 has 13 amino acids. Trimming took off 5 bases at V and 7 bases at J, with 12 bases between the two ends. Germline CDR1 MDHEN, CDR2 SYDVKM. CDR3 coding DNA: TGTGCCAGCAGTAAAGCGGGGGACCAGCCCCAGCATTTT. Its protein is CASSKAGDQPQHF. The full variable domain, completed using reference TRBV28 and TRBJ1-5, is DVKVTQSSRYLVKRTGEKVFLECVQDMDHENMFWYRQDPGLGLRLIYFSYDVKMKEKGDIPEGYSVSREKKERFSLILESASTNQTSMYLCASSKAGDQPQHFGDGTRLSIL.

V gene TRBV30 combines with J gene TRBJ2-3; D remains ambiguous. CDR3 size: 14 residues. V was cut by 0 bases and J by 1 base, with 8 bases left in between. CDR1 and CDR2 from the germline V gene are GTSNPN and SVGIG (reference sequence). The CDR3 coding sequence is TGTGCCTGGAGTGTAGAGATCGGCACAGATACGCAGTATTTT. Translation: CAWSVEIGTDTQYF.

The sample holds many counts of this clone. The J gene is TRBJ2-7, the V gene TRBV7-8; TRBD1 aligns across 10 bases. The ends lost 5 bases at V and 4 bases at J; junction bases unmatched: 11. The germline V gene encodes CDR1 SGHVS and CDR2 FQNEAQ. The CDR3 spans 16 residues. CDR3: CASSPGGTGAEYEQYF. The CDR3 DNA reads TGTGCCAGCAGCCCGGGAGGGACAGGGGCCGAGTACGAGCAGTACTTC.

The V call is TRBV29-1, the J call TRBJ2-1, with D possibly TRBD2 on 6 matching bases. The length of the CDR3 is 9 residues. CDR1 and CDR2 from the germline V gene are SQVTM and ANQGSEA. The V end lost 8 bases, the J end lost 15 bases, and 14 bases lay between the germline ends. The CDR3 loop reads CSTAGPLFF. The CDR3 DNA sequence: TGCAGCACCGCGGGGCCTTTGTTCTTC.

Regarding this clone: One end of the junction varies from germline; a read error may be responsible. This chain's CDR3 is CASSPTSGSATNIQYF. In nucleotides, the CDR3 is TGTGCCAGCTCACCAACTAGCGGGAGCGCCACAAACATTCAGTACTTC. The chain links TRBV18 to TRBJ2-4, with TRBD2 identical over 11 bases. CDR3 size: 16 residues. Per the germline V gene, CDR1 is KGHSH and CDR2 is LQKENI.

The chain has TRBV6-5 and TRBJ2-2, with 7 bases that match TRBD2. The CDR3 loop spans 14 amino acids. V shed 6 bases, J shed 2 bases, and the junction held 3 bases outside the gene matches. CDR1 is MNHEY, CDR2 SVGAGI, per germline. CDR3 bases: TGTGCCAGCAGCAGGGACTACAACACCGGGGAGCTGTTTTTT. Translation: CASSRDYNTGELFF.